A single sample gave rise to the 22 T cell receptor beta chains below, sequenced in a study of blood T cell repertoires in COVID-19 (dated by TCRdb to the early 2020s). The library was made by the immunoSEQ multiplex PCR assay. TCRdb retrieved this table from immuneACCESS and kept in-frame rearrangements only. Not all clones are present; in checked studies, unresolved V genes account for under half, and no reason is known for the remainder. This sample is represented by 300,000 to 450,000 clones; roughly 86% of them were singletons. The ten largest clones add up to roughly 2.1% of the sample. The sequenced sample consisted of peripheral blood. The receptors were gathered from an older woman with COVID-19, enrolled during active disease.

This clone was seen a handful of times. The gene calls are TRBV7-9 and TRBJ1-5; TRBD1 might be the D (5 bases). Germline V gene data show CDR1 as SEHNR and CDR2 as FQNEAQ (reference sequence). Trimming shortened V by 1 base and J by 5 bases, and 12 bases separated the two germline ends. CDR3 length: 15 amino acids. The CDR3 is CASSLEGQLYQPQHF. The CDR3 bases are TGTGCCAGCAGCTTAGAGGGGCAGCTATATCAGCCCCAGCATTTT.

The CDR3 region has the DNA TGTGCCAGCAGCGCTACAGGGGGCGTTTGGAACACTGAAGCTTTCTTT. This sequence encodes CASSATGGVWNTEAFF. V and J are TRBV9 and TRBJ1-1; 9 bases fit TRBD1. This CDR3 comprises 16 residues. Germline V gene data show CDR1 as SGDLS and CDR2 as YYNGEE. The J segment lost 1 base and the V segment lost 3 bases, leaving 7 bases of the junction unmatched. The full variable domain, completed using reference TRBV9 and TRBJ1-1, is DSGVTQTPKHLITATGQRVTLRCSPRSGDLSVYWYQQSLDQGLQFLIQYYNGEERAKGNILERFSAQQFPDLHSELNLSSLELGDSALYFCASSATGGVWNTEAFFGQGTRLTVV.

The chain has TRBV2 and TRBJ1-1; 10 nucleotides line up with TRBD1. V lost 9 bases to trimming and J lost 4 bases; unmatched junction nucleotides: 14. Germline-derived CDR1 and CDR2 are SNHLY and FYNNEI. CDR3 length: 16 amino acids. CDR3 region: CASERDRGGLGTEAFF. DNA for the CDR3: TGTGCCAGTGAACGGGACAGGGGCGGCCTGGGCACTGAAGCTTTCTTT.

The V and J genes are TRBV19 and TRBJ2-1; 8 bases are shared with TRBD2. The V and J ends lost 5 bases and 15 bases, in that order; junction bases with no gene match: 15. CDR3 length equals 14 residues. The germline V gene encodes CDR1 LNHDA and CDR2 SQIVND (reference sequence). CDR3 nucleotide sequence: TGTGCCAGTAGTCCCCCCTCGGGGGGGATGGGTCGGTTCTTC. It codes for CASSPPSGGMGRFF.

This sequence joins TRBV6-6 and TRBJ1-2; D remains unclear. Germline CDR1 is MNHNY and CDR2 is SVGAGI (reference sequence). The CDR3 loop spans 14 amino acids. Trimming left V 5 bases short and J 0 bases short, with 10 bases between. The CDR3 sequence: CASSRSGANYGYTF. The CDR3 DNA sequence: TGTGCCAGCAGTCGGTCCGGAGCTAACTATGGCTACACCTTC.

V is TRBV11-2 and J is TRBJ1-5; TRBD1 might be the D (6 bases). Germline CDR1 is SGHAT and CDR2 is FQNNGV. The CDR3 runs to 16 residues. Between the trimmed V and J ends, which lost 5 bases and 3 bases, there was a span of 17 bases. The CDR3, as DNA: TGTGCCAGCAGCCTTGGGGGCAGGAGCCCCAATCAGCCCCAGCATTTT. This codes for CASSLGGRSPNQPQHF.

The rearrangement joins TRBV5-1 to TRBJ2-7; 7 bases map to TRBD1. The length of the CDR3 is 14 residues. Germline V CDR1 and CDR2: SGHRS, YFSETQ. Losses at the gene ends were 4 bases for V and 9 bases for J; bases not matched to a gene: 13. This CDR3 reads CASSGRDSPGGQYF. The CDR3 coding sequence is TGCGCCAGCAGCGGACGGGACAGCCCAGGGGGGCAGTACTTC. The entire variable domain, with the rest obtained from reference TRBV5-1 and TRBJ2-7, is as follows: KAGVTQTPRYLIKTRGQQVTLSCSPISGHRSVSWYQQTPGQGLQFLFEYFSETQRNKGNFPGRFSGRQFSNSRSEMNVSTLELGDSALYLCASSGRDSPGGQYFGPGTRLTVT.

V gene TRBV6-5 combines with J gene TRBJ1-5, with 9 bases identical to TRBD1. The CDR3 covers 15 residues. V shed 6 bases and J 6 bases; nucleotides not matched to a gene: 9. Germline CDR1 reads MNHEY; CDR2 reads SVGAGI. CDR3 sequence reads: CASSIQGARSQPQHF. The CDR3 region has the DNA TGTGCCAGCAGCATACAGGGGGCGCGGAGTCAGCCCCAGCATTTT.

V and J are TRBV28 and TRBJ2-1; no definite D call. The V gene lost 6 bases and the J gene lost 7 bases, with 16 bases spanning the gap. The CDR3 length is 14 residues. Germline V lookup: CDR1 MDHEN, CDR2 SYDVKM. CDR3 nucleotides: TGTGCCAGCAGGCTACGCCACCACGGGAATGAGCAGTTCTTC. This translates into CASRLRHHGNEQFF. Combining the CDR3 with reference TRBV28 and TRBJ2-1 gives the whole variable domain DVKVTQSSRYLVKRTGEKVFLECVQDMDHENMFWYRQDPGLGLRLIYFSYDVKMKEKGDIPEGYSVSREKKERFSLILESASTNQTSMYLCASRLRHHGNEQFFGPGTRLTVL.

The table lists this clone with a few counts. This sequence joins TRBV5-4 and TRBJ1-2; 8 positions match TRBD1. Germline V lookup: CDR1 SGHNT, CDR2 YYREEE (reference sequence). The CDR3 spans 14 residues. The V segment lost 2 bases and the J segment 6 bases; nucleotides outside the gene matches: 6. This CDR3 is CASSFRQGMDGYTF. DNA of the CDR3: TGTGCCAGCAGCTTTAGACAGGGGATGGATGGCTACACCTTC.

The J gene is TRBJ1-2, the V gene TRBV9; 9 bases fit TRBD1. V was pared by 0 bases and J by 4 bases, with 4 bases of the junction left unmatched. Looked up from germline, CDR1 is SGDLS and CDR2 is YYNGEE. This CDR3 is 15 amino acids long. The CDR3 reads CASSVGGQGGYGYTF. In nucleotides, the CDR3 is TGTGCCAGCAGCGTAGGGGGACAGGGAGGCTATGGCTACACCTTC.

The chain uses TRBV12-3 or TRBV12-4 and TRBJ1-4, with D tentatively TRBD1 (5 bases). The CDR3 is 13 residues long. V was cut by 2 bases and J by 5 bases, with 6 bases left in between. The CDR3 sequence is CASSLYRNEKLFF. CDR3 nucleotide sequence: TGTGCCAGCAGTTTATACAGGAATGAAAAACTGTTTTTT.

This chain links TRBV19 with TRBJ1-6; 9 bases align to TRBD1. The junction had 11 bases not matched to a gene; V was cut back by 6 bases and J by 14 bases. CDR1 LNHDA and CDR2 SQIVND come from the germline V gene (reference sequence). The CDR3 contains 14 residues. CDR3 DNA: TGTGCCAGTAGCCCGGGACAGGGTATTAGCACCCTCCACTTT. This sequence encodes CASSPGQGISTLHF. Looking up the rest from reference TRBV19 and TRBJ1-6 gives the full variable domain: DGGITQSPKYLFRKEGQNVTLSCEQNLNHDAMYWYRQDPGQGLRLIYYSQIVNDFQKGDIAEGYSVSREKKESFPLTVTSAQKNPTAFYLCASSPGQGISTLHFGNGTRLTVT.

This clone showed up just once. The J gene is TRBJ2-5, the V gene TRBV10-1, with D hard to call. In germline, CDR1 is WNHNN, CDR2 SYGVQD (reference sequence). Trimming shortened V by 2 bases and J by 2 bases, and 6 bases separated the two germline ends. The CDR3 totals 13 residues. The CDR3 here is CASSEETQETQYF. The CDR3 coding sequence is TGCGCCAGCAGTGAGGAGACACAAGAGACCCAGTACTTC.

The chain carries TRBV5-1 and TRBJ2-7; D may be TRBD1 (6 bases). The V gene lost 4 bases and the J gene lost 2 bases, with 16 bases spanning the gap. Germline V gives CDR1 SGHRS, CDR2 YFSETQ. This CDR3 contains 15 residues. The CDR3 nucleotides read TGCGCCAGCAGCCTGGGGGCGGACAGAGCCTACGAGCAGTACTTC. This sequence encodes CASSLGADRAYEQYF.

This clone was seen a handful of times. This sequence joins TRBV24-1 and TRBJ2-1; 10 bases fit TRBD2. Unmatched junction bases numbered 1, after V lost 1 base and J lost 11 bases. The CDR3 is 13 amino acids. Germline V CDR1 and CDR2: KGHDR, SFDVKD. CDR3 sequence reads: CATSDLAGGKQFF. In DNA form, the CDR3 reads TGTGCCACCAGTGATTTAGCGGGGGGGAAGCAGTTCTTC.

This chain links TRBV19 with TRBJ2-1; TRBD1 matches at 8 bases. The CDR3 runs to 14 residues. The germline gives CDR1 LNHDA, CDR2 SQIVND (reference sequence). The trim removed 7 bases at V and 4 bases at J, leaving 6 bases unmatched. As DNA, the CDR3 is TGTGCCAGTAATCCGGGACAGGTGTACAATGAGCAGTTCTTC. Protein: CASNPGQVYNEQFF.

The chain recombines TRBV28 with TRBJ2-3; TRBD1 aligns across 9 bases. In germline, CDR1 is MDHEN, CDR2 SYDVKM. V gave up 4 bases and J gave up 3 bases; unmatched junction bases: 8. The CDR3 covers 16 residues. The CDR3 is CASSSWTGERTDTQYF. In nucleotides, the CDR3 is TGTGCCAGCAGTTCTTGGACAGGGGAGAGGACAGATACGCAGTATTTT.

The rearrangement joins TRBV11-1 to TRBJ2-7; TRBD1 matches 11 bases. V was pared by 6 bases and J by 4 bases, with 5 bases of the junction left unmatched. CDR3 length: 14 amino acids. CDR1 and CDR2 (germline): SGHAT, FQDESV (reference sequence). CDR3 in amino acids: CASRRGQGAYEQYF. The CDR3 DNA is TGTGCCAGCAGAAGAGGACAGGGGGCTTACGAGCAGTACTTC.

The CDR3 nucleotides are TGTGCCAGCAGCTTAGGTCAGGGGAAGAATTCACCCCTCCACTTT. It yields the protein CASSLGQGKNSPLHF. The rearrangement uses TRBV7-2 and TRBJ1-6; a weak D match, TRBD1 (6 bases). V shed 1 base and J shed 7 bases, with 11 bases lying between them. CDR3 size: 15 residues. CDR1 SGHTA and CDR2 FQGNSA come from the germline V gene.

The chain has TRBV5-5 and TRBJ1-4; no reliable D call. Germline V gives CDR1 SGHKS, CDR2 YYEKEE (reference sequence). The V end was cut by 5 bases, the J end by 4 bases, with 6 bases between. The CDR3 loop spans 12 amino acids. In DNA form, the CDR3 reads TGTGCCAGCAGTAACTTTAATGAAAAACTGTTTTTT. Amino acids: CASSNFNEKLFF.

CDR3 sequence (DNA): TGTGCCAGCAGTTCTCTGATAGAGACAGGGGCCTTTAATCAGCCCCAGCATTTT. Amino acid sequence: CASSSLIETGAFNQPQHF. This rearrangement joins TRBV27 to TRBJ1-5; 8 nucleotides match TRBD1. J was trimmed by 4 bases and V by 4 bases; bases with no gene match: 15. CDR1 MNHEY and CDR2 SMNVEV come from the germline V gene (reference sequence). The CDR3 runs to 18 residues.